The source of this T cell receptor (beta chain) is a study of CD8+ T cells in alopecia areata. Across the study: Those treated were given oral tofacitinib at 5 to 10 mg twice daily.

RNA extraction and reverse transcription yielded cDNA as sequencing template. The method was immunoSEQ multiplex PCR; TCRdb's version includes in-frame clones alone and lacks a portion of them. The table includes almost 250,000 clones, 67% detected once. For this clone: Its antigen is still unknown.

Per the germline V gene, CDR1 is SGHAT and CDR2 is FQDESV (reference sequence). Trimming took off 5 bases at V and 4 bases at J, with 11 bases between the two ends. The CDR3 is 13 amino acids. Study-wide results and limits: Among the cells sequenced in scalp samples are also the resident alphabeta T cells of normal skin.

The sequenced sample was CD4+ T cells sorted from blood, obtained at week 0. The sequence was obtained from a human donor with alopecia areata. The chain links TRBV11-1 to TRBJ2-5, with D unclear. The CDR3 DNA reads TGTGCCAGCAGCATCCGACCGGGAGAGACCCAGTACTTC. Translating it yields CASSIRPGETQYF. Looking up the rest from reference TRBV11-1 and TRBJ2-5 gives the full variable domain: EAEVAQSPRYKITEKSQAVAFWCDPISGHATLYWYRQILGQGPELLVQFQDESVVDDSQLPKDRFSAERLKGVDSTLKIQPAELGDSAMYLCASSIRPGETQYFGPGTRLLVL.